A selection of T cell receptor beta chains follows, all from one sample in a study of blood T cell repertoires in COVID-19. Using immunoSEQ multiplex PCR, the repertoire was profiled, and TCRdb retains in-frame clones only, with some absent. The table records roughly 200,000 clones, around 80% of them present only once. The material sequenced was peripheral blood. These TCRs come from a woman between 40 and 50 years old with COVID-19, enrolled during active disease. CDR3s include the opening cysteine and the closing phenylalanine or tryptophan.

J | V | CDR3
TRBJ1-2 | TRBV29-1 | CSVEEYQANYGYTF
TRBJ1-6 | TRBV5-6 | CASSPRGQGHSPLHF
TRBJ2-2 | TRBV27 | CASSLAGTGELFF
TRBJ2-3 | TRBV9 | CASSPEGTNTDTQYF
TRBJ2-1 | TRBV7-2 | CASSLAGLSYNEQFF
TRBJ2-5 | TRBV11-1 | CASSLIGGRETQYF
TRBJ1-2 | TRBV9 | CASRTPSQGPYGYTF
TRBJ2-3 | TRBV5-8 | CASSSYRGYSTDTQYF
TRBJ2-7 | TRBV11-2 | CASSLQAYEQYF
TRBJ2-5 | TRBV10-3 | CATEPGQGRAQYF
TRBJ1-1 | TRBV4-1 | CASSQGTLNTEAFF
TRBJ1-3 | TRBV9 | CASSVGQARNTIYF
TRBJ2-7 | TRBV14 | CASSPLGLAGVWEQYF
TRBJ2-1 | TRBV9 | CASSVGLAGGNEQFF
TRBJ1-2 | TRBV4-1 | CASSQEASRSYGYTF
TRBJ1-6 | TRBV10-2 | CASRTGAAGNSPLHF
TRBJ1-5 | TRBV2 | CASSGSGNAQPQHF
TRBJ1-5 | TRBV11-2 | CASANSGGFNQPQHF
TRBJ1-1 | TRBV2 | CANGQGATEAFF
TRBJ1-2 | TRBV10-1 | CASSEDTNYGYTF
TRBJ1-2 | TRBV7-9 | CASSLVETGGYGYTF
TRBJ1-5 | TRBV7-8 | CASSLGNMGQNQPQHF
TRBJ2-3 | TRBV7-9 | CASSLGLSGMRPRTDTQYF
TRBJ2-7 | TRBV7-9 | CASSPTMGSTYEQYF
TRBJ1-5 | TRBV5-1 | CASSLFSPDDSRGSNQPQHF
TRBJ2-1 | TRBV7-8 | CASSLGGGYNEQFF
TRBJ1-1 | TRBV27 | CASSERTGNTEAFF
TRBJ1-2 | TRBV5-1 | CASSQGTSIGEGYTF
TRBJ1-5 | TRBV5-5 | CASSLVQGLLQPQHF
TRBJ1-2 | TRBV25-1 | CASSELRGRGDYGYTF
TRBJ1-3 | TRBV7-6 | CASSLGQGSGNTIYF
TRBJ1-5 | TRBV6-4 | CASSGIGGVYQPQHF